Reported below is one TCR beta chain. Its antigen is not identified. The PCR contained 60 Vbeta and 13 Jbeta primers. TCRdb keeps only in-frame clones here, not all; method: immunoSEQ multiplex PCR. Of around 190,000 clones listed, roughly 81% are singletons. These data originate in a study of cytomegalovirus exposure and HLA in healthy donors. CDR3 size: 17 residues. V lost 0 bases to trimming and J lost 8 bases; unmatched junction nucleotides: 12. Germline V gene data show CDR1 as LGHNA and CDR2 as YNFKEQ. Study-level results: Owing to their indistinguishability, certain V segments, notably TRBV6-2 and TRBV6-3, were excluded.

Sequencing used PBMCs. The chain couples TRBV4-2 to TRBJ2-1; TRBD2 matches at 8 bases. The receptor was derived from a woman aged 25 to 39 in good health and CMV-seropositive. CDR3 sequence: CASSQDPGVAGRDEQFF. CDR3 in DNA: TGTGCCAGCAGCCAAGATCCTGGGGTAGCGGGAAGGGATGAGCAGTTCTTC.